This T cell receptor beta chain was observed in a study of cytomegalovirus exposure and HLA in healthy donors. With respect to this clone: The antigen remains unidentified.

Points from the study as a whole: The classifier reportedly diagnosed cytomegalovirus status with high specificity and sensitivity.

Some clones are missing from TCRdb's copy, which holds only in-frame ones; the method was immunoSEQ multiplex PCR. The table records roughly 60,000 clones, 85% to 95% of them present only once. After removal of 1 base from V and 9 bases from J, the junction contained 10 bases not matched to a gene. This CDR3 comprises 16 residues. Germline CDR1 and CDR2: LNHNV and YYDKDF (reference sequence). The donors were part of the validation cohort, which consisted of some 120 subjects and was separate from the first cohort of hundreds of subjects. This sequence joins TRBV15 and TRBJ2-1; the match to TRBD2 covers 9 bases. This receptor was taken from a man between 18 and 35 years old in good health and CMV-seronegative. The source material was PBMCs. The CDR3 sequence: CATSRGVAGVRGEQFF. CDR3 sequence (DNA): TGTGCCACCAGCAGAGGCGTAGCGGGAGTGAGGGGTGAGCAGTTCTTC. The complete variable domain, with remaining parts taken from reference TRBV15 and TRBJ2-1, reads DAMVIQNPRYQVTQFGKPVTLSCSQTLNHNVMYWYQQKSSQAPKLLFHYYDKDFNNEADTPDNFQSRRPNTSFCFLDIRSPGLGDTAMYLCATSRGVAGVRGEQFFGPGTRLTVL.